This T cell receptor (beta chain) was documented in a study of cytomegalovirus exposure and HLA in healthy donors (TCRdb year 2017). Study-wide context: An earlier analysis of a few hundred of the donors reported over 250 Gb of sequence data and 95 million to 140 million unique TCR beta sequences obtained from about 179 million T cells. To predict cytomegalovirus infection status, the study combined high-throughput TCR immunosequencing, statistical association of individual TCRs with disease status, and machine learning. Of the 300 to 500 genotyped donors, 81% were placed in the genetic ancestry cluster associated with self-reported Caucasian donors. Donor age, sex, ethnicity and CMV serostatus were compiled together with the repertoire data. A later analysis re-examined previously published TCR beta repertoires from more than 650 donors and added high-resolution HLA genotyping to investigate patterns of TCR occurrence. Genome-wide SNP genotypes for about 60% of the roughly 700 donors were used in a later genetic analysis, which treated that subset as a discovery cohort. HLA typing included class I and class II loci at four-digit resolution. Typing coverage varied by locus: roughly 629-640 donors for A, B, C, DRB1 and DQB1; 500 to 550 for DQA1; more than 600 for DPA1; around 450 for DPB1. In addition to the first cohort of 666 subjects, a separate validation cohort of 100 to 150 different subjects was used. Across some 400 genotyped donors of the cohort, an average of 235,054 unique TCR beta nucleotide sequences per donor were sequenced, and approximately 17% of those sequences were non-productive. The study was designed to test whether signatures of past pathogen exposure could be identified by cataloging public T cell receptors. The study used immunosequencing to profile the T cell repertoires of approximately 690 subjects and linked those repertoires to cytomegalovirus serostatus. Roughly 300 gigabases of sequencing data and around 85 million unique TCR sequences made up an early release that covered about 640 HLA-typed donors. Every repertoire in the discovery cohort had been generated on one and the same sequencing platform. An earlier analysis of several hundred of the donors applied high-throughput TCR beta sequencing to assess whether each TCR beta V gene segment acted as functional or pseudogenic. In the later analysis, no new phenotypic data were used to find candidate immune exposures; instead, reliance was placed on TCR beta sequences and their occurrence across donors. Roughly 5 DR-DQ haplotypes were treated as single units for association and clustering because of strong linkage in the cohort.

Library generation was performed with the immunoSEQ multiplex PCR assay. For the multiplex PCR, a mixture combining 60 forward primers for TCR Vbeta segments and 13 reverse primers for TCR Jbeta segments was used. Amplification of the CDR3 region of rearranged TCR beta genes was performed with a multiplex PCR assay on genomic DNA. Amplified TCR beta libraries were sequenced as 87-base-pair reads on the Illumina HiSeq System. Regarding the original processing steps: A later analysis counted tens of millions of unique TCR beta chains across the 650 to 800 repertoires, and around 12 million of these chains were shared by at least two donors. Raw reads were error-corrected and collapsed into unique sequences with a nearest-neighbor algorithm that merged closely related sequences to remove PCR and sequencing errors. To assign V, D and J gene segments, CDR3 sequences were aligned to IMGT reference sequences. For a sequence to be retained, a match of at least six nucleotides to both a V gene segment and a J gene segment was required. Rearrangements were called productive when the CDR3 lacked stop codons and stayed in frame with V and J; all others were non-productive. Following IMGT convention, CDR3 was defined as the stretch from the second conserved V-encoded cysteine up to the conserved J-encoded phenylalanine. In an earlier analysis of roughly 580 of the donors, sequences lacking an unambiguous match to a single V gene segment were excluded. An earlier analysis of 450 to 650 of the donors called V segments functional above 56.7% productive rearrangements and segregating when the between-donor standard deviation exceeded 5%. A statistical classification framework was built for diagnosing cytomegalovirus status from the catalog of TCR beta chain sequences. In a later analysis, TCR nucleotide sequences were compared against IMGT/GENE-DB human TR gene sequences so that V and J genes could be assigned. Using the TCRdist pipeline, a later analysis assigned CDR3 sequences along with most-parsimonious VDJ recombination scenarios. In a later analysis, every TCR beta chain was defined by the combination of its CDR3 amino acid sequence and its V-gene family, and reads without a unique V-gene family were dropped. As a way to deal with suspected cross-contamination and a sequencing artifact, a later analysis dropped approximately 590 nucleotide sequences that were highly shared and had low generation probability. For each public chain, a later analysis derived a clonal expansion index from normalized ranks of inferred template counts within each repertoire. In a later analysis, generation probabilities were computed with a VDJ recombination model fitted to out-of-frame rearrangements, and the resulting probabilities were checked against IGoR. A later analysis scored TCR-TCR, TCR-HLA and TCR-CMV co-occurrence with hypergeometric tests, applying a repertoire-size bias correction to TCR pairs. To estimate false discovery rates, a later analysis permuted the HLA or CMV assignments 20 times. In a later analysis, co-occurring TCRs were grouped using DBSCAN, with TCRdist sequence similarity added in when clustering inside HLA-allele-positive subsets. Repertoires with fewer than 30,000 or more than 120,000 public chains, plus five repertoires with anomalous nucleotide sharing, were excluded from co-occurrence clustering. TCRdb mirrors the immuneACCESS table, restricted to in-frame sequences. Some clones are absent from its copies; in checked studies, under half trace to an unresolved V gene, and the reason for the others is unknown. V and J calls and clone size follow that table, whereas D and trimming were derived from the DNA. This sample comprises about 190,000 clones, 65% to 75% of them detected only once. Together, the top ten hold approximately 4.8% of the sample.

The CDR3, cysteine through phenylalanine, is 18 amino acids long. CDR3 DNA only is kept here, 54 bases in frame from base 1. From V the trimming removes 2 bases and from J it removes 2 bases, while the gene matches leave 14 bases of the junction unaccounted for. CDR1 is given as LNHDA and CDR2 as SQIVND, both from the germline V gene (reference sequence). Concerning this clone itself: What this receptor recognizes is not known. Qualities for individual bases were not recorded, and no much larger clone is one base off.

Paper-wide results and their limitations: Linkage disequilibrium might explain the correlated functional status among segregating V segments, but an unknown experimental factor could not be ruled out. Sequencing depth was assumed to be roughly uniform across donors in the presence/absence analyses, though that assumption may not hold. Immune exposure information for the cohort was limited to CMV serostatus. A later analysis found that HLA-associated TCR beta chains were more clonally expanded and had lower generation probabilities than equally common non-associated chains. According to a later analysis, most CMV-associated TCR beta chains appeared to be HLA-restricted, and the HLA associations seemed to be driven largely by CMV exposure. In vitro tests confirmed that a few of the cytomegalovirus-associated TCR beta chains recognize cytomegalovirus antigens. A further reported finding was that TCR beta sequences accurately predicted the HLA-A and HLA-B alleles for most subjects in the first cohort. Some IMGT-functional V segments, including TRBV6-2 and TRBV6-3, could not be told apart with the 87-base-pair reads, so those segments were excluded. The cohort was sequenced for TCR beta chains only, and without alpha or paired-chain data the features that could be detected were limited. The authors suggested that the approach could potentially be extended to other disease states and immunological phenotypes. According to a later analysis, parvovirus B19, influenza, CMV and Epstein-Barr virus appeared linked to several top co-occurrence clusters. Compared with the roughly 670-donor mean, donors in an Asian-associated ancestry cluster had fewer N-insertions in productive TCRs, according to a later genetic analysis. The earlier analysis of some 540 of the donors excluded 15 to 20 rarely observed V segments, including chromosome 9 orphons, because counts were too low. Because HLA typing was unavailable for some donors at each locus, only the typed subset was used in association tests. Cytomegalovirus status was reported to be diagnosed by the classifier with high specificity and sensitivity in both the original and validation cohorts. At a false discovery rate of 0.05, a later analysis linked around 15,000 TCR beta sequences to specific HLA alleles. The study gave a list of 150 to 200 TCR beta chains associated with cytomegalovirus. While some public TCRs were present in many individuals, most TCR sequences turned up only very rarely across donors. Assigning TCR associations to individual alleles was difficult when HLA alleles, especially DR and DQ, strongly co-occurred. A cluster of highly shared sequence variants was judged likely to represent a technical artifact of the sequencing pipeline. In a later analysis, the rate of TCR association differed among HLA loci, with DRB1 alleles having the most associated TCRs and HLA-C alleles having the fewest. Broadly in line with IMGT annotations, most TCR beta V segments showed up in productive rearrangements about 90% or about 30% of the time in an earlier analysis of about 500 of the donors. V-gene and J-gene trimming of TCR beta chains was associated with a missense DCLRE1C variant in a later genetic analysis, and the association was replicated in an independent cohort.

In total, around 600 healthy bone marrow donors made up the cohort. Cohort members were all nominally healthy when sampled, although unrecorded immune exposures were likely present. The donor tested CMV seropositive, placing the donor among the 250 to 300 seropositive members of the cohort. Each donor provided a peripheral blood sample, and peripheral blood mononuclear cells were used for TCR beta sequencing. Genomic DNA extraction from the blood cell samples was performed with the Qiagen DNeasy Blood Extraction Kit. This TCR came from a man under 40 in good health and CMV-seropositive. Recombination connected TRBV19 to TRBJ2-7, and 8 junctional nucleotides match TRBD1. The specimen sequenced was PBMCs. The CDR3 is CASSINPDRAQITYEQYF. The nucleotide sequence is given as TGTGCCAGTAGTATAAACCCGGACAGGGCCCAAATAACCTACGAGCAGTACTTC. Outside the CDR3, residues come from the reference TRBV19 and TRBJ2-7 proteins, so the full variable domain is: DGGITQSPKYLFRKEGQNVTLSCEQNLNHDAMYWYRQDPGQGLRLIYYSQIVNDFQKGDIAEGYSVSREKKESFPLTVTSAQKNPTAFYLCASSINPDRAQITYEQYFGPGTRLTVT.